These T cell receptor beta chains were read from a single sample in a study of cytomegalovirus exposure and HLA in healthy donors. Generated by immunoSEQ multiplex PCR, the TCRdb table keeps only in-frame clones and is missing some. This table has more than 60,000 clones, around 68% appearing once. Sequenced input: PBMCs. Receptors were obtained from a man aged 35-49 years in good health and CMV-seropositive. CDR3s include the opening cysteine and the closing phenylalanine or tryptophan. A D gene is named only where the DNA matches it firmly. Clone sizes are given selectively: once, few, many, or a class where the clone is expanded.

NA	TRBV7-9	NA	TRBJ1-3	CSSSPPGGGNTIYF	TGTTCCAGCAGCCCCCCCGGAGGGGGAAACACCATATATTTT
NA	TRBV5-1	NA	TRBJ1-6	CASSLDSRDSPLHF	TGCGCCAGCAGCCTGGACTCCCGAGATTCACCCCTCCACTTT
NA	TRBV5-4	TRBD1	TRBJ2-1	CASSLQGRDEQFF	TGTGCCAGCAGCCTACAGGGGCGGGATGAGCAGTTCTTC
NA	TRBV28	NA	TRBJ1-3	CASSGAPLATSGNTIYF	TGTGCCAGCAGTGGGGCTCCTTTGGCAACCTCTGGAAACACCATATATTTT
once	TRBV27	NA	TRBJ1-5	CASSLGINQPQHF	TGTGCCAGCAGTTTAGGCATAAATCAGCCCCAGCATTTT
few	TRBV5-6	TRBD1	TRBJ1-4	CASSLAGQGAGTNEKLFF	TGTGCCAGCAGCTTGGCAGGACAGGGGGCAGGAACTAATGAAAAACTGTTTTTT
once	TRBV4-2	TRBD2	TRBJ2-3	CASSQDTSATDTQYF	TGTGCCAGCAGCCAAGACACTAGCGCCACAGATACGCAGTATTTT
few	TRBV27	NA	TRBJ2-7	CASSTRRYEQYF	TGTGCCAGCAGCACCCGCAGGTACGAGCAGTACTTC
NA	TRBV6-1	TRBD2	TRBJ2-3	CASSPQRGTDTQYF	TGTGCCAGCAGCCCGCAGCGGGGTACAGATACGCAGTATTTT
NA	TRBV7-7	NA	TRBJ2-3	CASSPTSSRTDTQYF	TGTGCCAGCAGCCCTACTAGCTCTCGCACAGATACGCAGTATTTT
once	TRBV28	NA	TRBJ2-7	CASTSGGTFSYEQYF	TGTGCCAGCACCTCAGGGGGGACCTTCTCCTACGAGCAGTACTTC
NA	TRBV19	NA	TRBJ2-6	CASFGGVPSGANVLTF	TGTGCCAGCTTTGGAGGGGTCCCCTCTGGGGCCAACGTCCTGACTTTC
NA	TRBV5-4	NA	TRBJ2-3	CASSLAITASTDTQYF	TGTGCCAGCAGCTTGGCCATCACAGCTAGCACAGATACGCAGTATTTT
NA	TRBV5-1	TRBD2	TRBJ2-1	CASSLDGTSGGLNGQFF	TGCGCCAGCAGCTTGGACGGGACTAGCGGGGGGCTGAACGGGCAGTTCTTC
NA	TRBV2	TRBD1	TRBJ1-5	CASDTGTGDQPQHF	TGTGCCAGCGATACCGGGACAGGGGATCAGCCCCAGCATTTT
NA	TRBV7-9	NA	TRBJ2-1	CASSLVGGTLNEQFF	TGTGCCAGCAGCTTAGTCGGGGGGACACTCAATGAGCAGTTCTTC
NA	TRBV15	NA	TRBJ2-7	CATSLGGSGSEQYF	TGTGCCACCTCCCTAGGGGGCAGCGGGAGCGAGCAGTACTTC
NA	TRBV27	NA	TRBJ2-7	CASSPKTINRVPYEQYF	TGTGCCAGCAGTCCTAAAACAATTAACAGGGTTCCCTACGAGCAGTACTTC
NA	TRBV19	NA	TRBJ1-3	CASSLGGEAGNTIYF	TGTGCCAGTAGTCTAGGGGGAGAAGCTGGAAACACCATATATTTT
few	TRBV5-1	NA	TRBJ1-1	CASFSEADSEAFF	TGCGCCAGCTTCTCGGAAGCTGACAGTGAAGCTTTCTTT
NA	TRBV30	NA	TRBJ1-1	CAWSVARVSSNTEAFF	TGTGCCTGGAGTGTGGCTCGGGTCAGCTCGAACACTGAAGCTTTCTTT
NA	TRBV30	NA	TRBJ1-4	CAWSVQRNEKLFF	TGTGCCTGGAGTGTACAAAGAAATGAAAAACTGTTTTTT
NA	TRBV14	NA	TRBJ1-1	CASSPGRGKANTEAFF	TGTGCCAGCAGCCCCGGGAGGGGGAAGGCGAACACTGAAGCTTTCTTT
NA	TRBV13	TRBD2	TRBJ2-1	CASSYSLAGGPYNEQFF	TGTGCCAGCAGCTACTCTTTAGCGGGAGGGCCCTACAATGAGCAGTTCTTC
NA	TRBV10-2	TRBD2	TRBJ2-1	CASLERESNNEQFF	TGCGCCAGCCTAGAGCGGGAGAGTAACAATGAGCAGTTCTTC
NA	TRBV5-5	TRBD1	TRBJ1-5	CASSSGQGNQPQHF	TGTGCCAGCAGCTCGGGACAGGGAAATCAGCCCCAGCATTTT
NA	TRBV5-4	NA	TRBJ1-2	CASSLDGDYYGYTF	TGTGCCAGCAGCTTGGATGGGGACTACTATGGCTACACCTTC
NA	TRBV5-1	NA	TRBJ1-1	CASSFNRANTEAFF	TGCGCCAGCAGCTTTAACAGGGCGAACACTGAAGCTTTCTTT
once	TRBV19	TRBD1	TRBJ2-1	CATQSDRGHHNEQFF	TGTGCCACACAATCGGACAGGGGCCACCACAATGAGCAGTTCTTC
NA	TRBV2	NA	TRBJ1-6	CASSEPYRGAYSPLHF	TGTGCCAGCAGTGAACCCTATAGGGGCGCCTATTCACCCCTCCACTTT
NA	TRBV7-9	NA	TRBJ1-4	CASSLAADRGEKLFF	TGTGCCAGCAGCTTGGCCGCGGACCGGGGTGAAAAACTGTTTTTT
NA	TRBV7-8	NA	TRBJ2-1	CASSSYGGYNEQFF	TGTGCCAGCAGCTCATACGGGGGTTACAATGAGCAGTTCTTC
few	TRBV5-1	NA	TRBJ1-2	CASTTATGTYGYTF	TGCGCCAGCACCACAGCGACAGGCACCTATGGCTACACCTTC
few	TRBV28	TRBD1	TRBJ1-6	CASSSFGTGSPLHF	TGTGCCAGCAGCTCCTTCGGGACAGGGTCACCCCTCCACTTT
NA	TRBV9	TRBD2	TRBJ2-5	CASSVGGTSGGETQYF	TGTGCCAGCAGCGTAGGTGGGACTAGCGGGGGGGAGACCCAGTACTTC
NA	TRBV19	TRBD2	TRBJ2-3	CASSMDGGGTDTQYF	TGTGCCAGTAGTATGGACGGGGGGGGCACAGATACGCAGTATTTT
once	TRBV6-1	NA	TRBJ2-7	CASSESGVIAGVEQYF	TGTGCCAGCAGTGAATCTGGGGTCATCGCCGGGGTCGAGCAGTACTTC
NA	TRBV30	TRBD1	TRBJ1-2	CAWSTTTGTYGYTF	TGTGCCTGGAGTACGACGACAGGGACCTATGGCTACACCTTC
NA	TRBV28	NA	TRBJ2-3	CAGSGYAGSTDTQYF	TGTGCCGGCTCGGGTTACGCGGGTAGCACAGATACGCAGTATTTT
many	TRBV11-1	NA	TRBJ1-2	CASSSSGNFGYTF	TGTGCCAGCAGCTCGTCGGGAAATTTCGGCTACACCTTC
NA	TRBV5-1	NA	TRBJ2-5	CASSLAAGQETQYF	TGCGCCAGCAGCTTGGCCGCAGGGCAAGAGACCCAGTACTTC
few	TRBV10-1	TRBD1	TRBJ2-3	CATGTGFSDTQYF	TGCGCCACCGGGACAGGGTTTTCAGATACGCAGTATTTT
few	TRBV19	TRBD1	TRBJ1-2	CASRETGVRSGYTF	TGTGCCAGTAGAGAGACAGGGGTGAGATCTGGCTACACCTTC
few	TRBV21-1	NA	TRBJ2-2	CASSVRRLAGGDTGELFF	TGTGCCAGCAGCGTCCGTCGGCTAGCGGGAGGGGACACCGGGGAGCTGTTTTTT
NA	TRBV9	NA	TRBJ2-3	CASSATGISTDTQYF	TGTGCCAGCAGCGCTACAGGGATTAGCACAGATACGCAGTATTTT
NA	TRBV6-1	TRBD1	TRBJ1-5	CASSEAEGGTSNQPQHF	TGTGCCAGCAGTGAAGCCGAAGGGGGCACGAGCAATCAGCCCCAGCATTTT
NA	TRBV2	NA	TRBJ1-6	CASSDGRPNSPLHF	TGTGCCAGCAGTGATGGGAGGCCAAATTCACCCCTCCACTTT
NA	TRBV7-2	TRBD1	TRBJ1-2	CASSLSGGGYGYTF	TGTGCCAGCAGCTTATCAGGGGGCGGTTATGGCTACACCTTC
NA	TRBV7-9	NA	TRBJ1-2	CASSLAQGNYGYTF	TGTGCCAGCAGCTTAGCACAGGGTAACTATGGCTACACCTTC
once	TRBV2	NA	TRBJ2-5	CASRAGAGATQYF	TGTGCCAGCAGGGCAGGGGCGGGAGCGACCCAGTACTTC
few	TRBV19	TRBD1	TRBJ2-1	CASSTQGGEQFF	TGTGCCAGTAGTACACAGGGGGGTGAGCAGTTCTTC
NA	TRBV6-5	TRBD1	TRBJ1-2	CASSYLGGEDGYTF	TGTGCCAGCAGTTACTTAGGGGGCGAGGATGGCTACACCTTC
once	TRBV15	NA	TRBJ2-6	CATSRDISGANVLTF	TGTGCCACCAGCAGAGATATCTCTGGGGCCAACGTCCTGACTTTC
NA	TRBV9	TRBD1	TRBJ1-1	CASSLGTGSFGTEAFF	TGTGCCAGCAGCCTCGGGACAGGGTCGTTCGGCACTGAAGCTTTCTTT
NA	TRBV5-6	TRBD1	TRBJ1-3	CASSLGRDRVKNF	TGTGCCAGCAGCTTGGGACGAGACAGGGTAAAGAATTTT
NA	TRBV6-5	TRBD1	TRBJ2-7	CASSRTGAEQYF	TGTGCCAGCAGCCGAACAGGGGCCGAGCAGTACTTC
NA	TRBV10-2	TRBD1	TRBJ1-4	CASSPDRVGEKLFF	TGCGCCAGCAGTCCCGACAGGGTTGGGGAAAAACTGTTTTTT